This TCR beta chain was documented in a study of blood T cell repertoires in COVID-19. Study-wide background: Sites across the United States, Italy and Spain contributed samples from acute and convalescent COVID-19. T cells, B-cell-depleted T cells, or PBMCs provided the cDNA or gDNA that served as material.

This CDR3 has 14 amino acids. Deletions cut 2 bases from V and 3 bases from J, with 9 bases between. Germline V gene lookup returns CDR1 MNHNS and CDR2 SASEGT. As originally analysed: How many nucleated cells were present was estimated from reference gene primer amplification. TCRdb's copy holds only in-frame clones and misses some; the assay was immunoSEQ multiplex PCR. V, J and clone size were drawn from that table, and D and trimming were deduced from the DNA. The sample yields 250,000 or so clones, roughly 85% seen once. The source material was peripheral blood. This chain connects TRBV6-1 to TRBJ2-3; D is perhaps TRBD2 (5 bases). The receptor's source is a woman aged 25-40 years with active or convalescent COVID-19. The CDR3 is CASSEFLATDTQYF. The CDR3 nucleotides are TGTGCCAGCAGTGAATTCCTAGCAACAGATACGCAGTATTTT.